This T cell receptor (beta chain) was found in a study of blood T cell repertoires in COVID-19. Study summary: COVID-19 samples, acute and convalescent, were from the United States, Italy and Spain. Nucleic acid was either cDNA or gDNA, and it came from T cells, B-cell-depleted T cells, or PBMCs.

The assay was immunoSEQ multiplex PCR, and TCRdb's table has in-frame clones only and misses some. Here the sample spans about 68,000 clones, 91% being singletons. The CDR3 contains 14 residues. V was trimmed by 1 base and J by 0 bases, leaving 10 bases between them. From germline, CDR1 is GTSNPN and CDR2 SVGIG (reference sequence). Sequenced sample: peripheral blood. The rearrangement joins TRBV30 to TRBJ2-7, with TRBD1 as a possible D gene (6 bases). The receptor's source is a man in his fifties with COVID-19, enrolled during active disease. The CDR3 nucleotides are TGTGCCTGGAGTGAGGACAGTTTCTCCTACGAGCAGTACTTC. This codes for CAWSEDSFSYEQYF. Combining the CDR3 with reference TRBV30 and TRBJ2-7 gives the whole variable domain SQTIHQWPATLVQPVGSPLSLECTVEGTSNPNLYWYRQAAGRGLQLLFYSVGIGQISSEVPQNLSASRPQDRQFILSSKKLLLSDSGFYLCAWSEDSFSYEQYFGPGTRLTVT.